The 7 T cell receptor beta chains given below trace back to one sample, sequenced in a study of identical twins (dated by TCRdb to 2015 to 2016). Preparation of the library involved 5' RACE. These reads were obtained on an Illumina HiSeq 2000. The public reads were reanalyzed by TCRdb: fastp trimming at Q25, MiXCR alignment, in-frame beta chains only. Entries that share a CDR3 protein sequence are merged under the most common genes and DNA. The sample table contains around 160,000 distinct CDR3 sequences; only one count was recorded for roughly 3.3% of them. More than 6.5% of the sample lies in the top ten. The sequencing input was memory T cells sorted from blood. Reading the label with the study, this specimen's cell subset or site is: CD45RO+ enriched T cells. All receptors derive from a man younger than 35 in good health.

The chain combines TRBV6-5 with TRBJ1-2, with D possibly being TRBD1 (6 bases). Germline CDR1 MNHEY, CDR2 SVGAGI. CDR3 size: 14 residues. Trimming shortened V by 2 bases and J by 2 bases, and 9 bases separated the two germline ends. This CDR3 is CASSYGQGNYGYTF. CDR3 DNA sequence: TGTGCCAGCAGTTACGGTCAGGGGAACTATGGCTACACCTTC.

The chain is built from TRBV6-1 and TRBJ1-4, with a possible D match to TRBD1 (5 bases). Looked up from germline, CDR1 is MNHNS and CDR2 is SASEGT. Trimming left V 5 bases short and J 8 bases short, with 15 bases between. The CDR3 has 14 amino acids. The CDR3 loop is CASSQGLEGEKLFF. In DNA, the CDR3 is TGTGCCAGCAGTCAGGGACTAGAAGGGGAAAAACTGTTTTTT.

Ten or more counts support this clonotype. The chain's CDR3 is CSAKGPIEQYF. The CDR3 DNA follows: TGCAGTGCTAAGGGCCCAATCGAGCAGTACTTC. The chain employs TRBV20-1 and TRBJ2-7; D gene unclear. Germline CDR1 is DFQATT and CDR2 is SNEGSKA (reference sequence). V shed 4 bases and J shed 6 bases, with 10 bases lying between them. The CDR3 loop spans 11 amino acids.

This clonotype was seen many times. The chain is built from TRBV20-1 and TRBJ2-2; no definite D call. The length of the CDR3 is 10 residues. V was trimmed by 2 bases and J by 5 bases, leaving 0 bases between them. The germline gives CDR1 DFQATT, CDR2 SNEGSKA (reference sequence). The CDR3 nucleotides are TGCAGTGCTAGAACCGGGGAGCTGTTTTTT. Translated: CSARTGELFF.

This clonotype was detected many times. The rearrangement uses TRBV5-1 and TRBJ2-1, with TRBD1 matching 8 bases. V trimming: 4 bases; J trimming: 8 bases; junction bases outside the gene matches: 14. Germline V gives CDR1 SGHRS, CDR2 YFSETQ. The CDR3 loop spans 16 amino acids. The CDR3 spells CASSPGGGQAWDEQFF. In DNA, the CDR3 is TGCGCCAGCAGCCCGGGTGGGGGACAGGCTTGGGATGAGCAGTTCTTC.

This clonotype was observed many times. The V call is TRBV27, the J call TRBJ1-4, with D perhaps matching TRBD1 (5 bases). With 0 bases removed from V and 7 bases from J, the gap between germline ends came to 12 bases. This CDR3 has 15 residues. Germline V gives CDR1 MNHEY, CDR2 SMNVEV (reference sequence). CDR3 residues: CASSLSPGRGEKLFF. The CDR3 DNA follows: TGTGCCAGCAGTTTATCCCCGGGACGGGGTGAAAAACTGTTTTTT.

This clonotype was seen repeatedly, ten times or more. The chain links TRBV7-9 to TRBJ2-3; D is uncertain. The CDR3 loop spans 13 amino acids. Germline V lookup: CDR1 SEHNR, CDR2 FQNEAQ (reference sequence). V lost 2 bases, J lost 4 bases, and 7 bases lay in between. Written as DNA, the CDR3 is TGTGCCAGCAGCTTAATGCCGGCAGATACGCAGTATTTT. This encodes CASSLMPADTQYF.